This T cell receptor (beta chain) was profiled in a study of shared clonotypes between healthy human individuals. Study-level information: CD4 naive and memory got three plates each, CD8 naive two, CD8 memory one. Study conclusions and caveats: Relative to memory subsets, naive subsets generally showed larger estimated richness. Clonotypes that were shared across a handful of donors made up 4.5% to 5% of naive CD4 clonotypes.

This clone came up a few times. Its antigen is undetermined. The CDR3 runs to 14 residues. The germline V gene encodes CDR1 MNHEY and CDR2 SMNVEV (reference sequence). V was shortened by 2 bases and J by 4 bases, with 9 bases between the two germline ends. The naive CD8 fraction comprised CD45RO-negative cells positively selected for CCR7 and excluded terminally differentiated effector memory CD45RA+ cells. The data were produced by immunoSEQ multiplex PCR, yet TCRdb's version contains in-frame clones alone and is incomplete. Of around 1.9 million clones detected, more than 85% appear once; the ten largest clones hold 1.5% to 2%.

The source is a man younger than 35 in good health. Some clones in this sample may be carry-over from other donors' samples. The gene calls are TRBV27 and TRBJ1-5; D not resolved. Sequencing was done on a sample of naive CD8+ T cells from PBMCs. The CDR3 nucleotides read TGTGCCAGCAGTTTAATTTCGGGAAATCAGCCCCAGCATTTT. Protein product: CASSLISGNQPQHF.